This is a list of T cell receptor beta chains from one sample in a study of blood T cell repertoires in COVID-19. The assay was immunoSEQ multiplex PCR, and TCRdb's table has in-frame clones only and misses some. The sample lists nearly 40,000 clones; approximately 89% were seen once. Material for sequencing was peripheral blood. These receptors were obtained from a woman aged 70-85 years with acute or convalescent COVID-19. CDR3s include the opening cysteine and the closing phenylalanine or tryptophan. The order of the fields is J gene, V gene, clone size, D gene, CDR3 protein, CDR3 DNA. The D gene is left open where the match is weak. Rows may omit the clone size; those that give it use once, few, many or a size class.

TRBJ2-5 | TRBV4-3 | . | TRBD2 | CASSQAASGGPLQETQYF | TGCGCCAGCAGCCAAGCGGCTAGCGGGGGCCCTCTCCAAGAGACCCAGTACTTC
TRBJ2-3 | TRBV11-3 | . | TRBD2 | CASSRTSAGTDTQYF | TGTGCCAGCAGCCGTACTAGCGCGGGCACAGATACGCAGTATTTT
TRBJ1-2 | TRBV5-4 | . | . | CASSPGQYNLYGYTF | TGTGCCAGCAGCCCCGGACAGTATAACCTATATGGCTACACCTTC
TRBJ1-5 | TRBV12-5 | . | TRBD1 | CASGHTTGGNQPQHF | TGTGCTAGTGGTCATACAACAGGGGGCAATCAGCCCCAGCATTTT
TRBJ1-4 | TRBV27 | . | . | CASSRGTAPGEKLFF | TGTGCCAGCAGTCGCGGGACGGCGCCTGGCGAAAAACTGTTTTTT
TRBJ1-2 | TRBV5-6 | . | . | CASSLWGDGYTF | TGTGCCAGCAGCTTGTGGGGGGATGGCTACACCTTC
TRBJ1-1 | TRBV29-1 | . | TRBD1 | CSVGTGAGTEAFF | TGCAGCGTAGGAACAGGGGCGGGAACTGAAGCTTTCTTT
TRBJ2-2 | TRBV11-2 | . | TRBD2 | CASSLRLAGVGGELFF | TGTGCCAGCAGCTTAAGACTAGCGGGAGTCGGCGGGGAGCTGTTTTTT
TRBJ1-1 | TRBV20-1 | once | TRBD1 | CSASRGQGGWTEAFF | TGCAGTGCTAGTCGGGGACAGGGTGGTTGGACTGAAGCTTTCTTT
TRBJ1-1 | TRBV7-9 | . | . | CASSLQGREEAFF | TGTGCCAGCAGCCTACAGGGTAGAGAGGAGGCTTTCTTT
TRBJ1-5 | TRBV19 | . | TRBD1 | CASSRDRDQPQHF | TGTGCCAGTAGTAGAGACAGGGATCAGCCCCAGCATTTT
TRBJ1-3 | TRBV18 | . | . | CASSPSGLRSGNTIYF | TGTGCCAGCTCACCGTCCGGGTTGAGGTCTGGAAACACCATATATTTT
TRBJ1-1 | TRBV10-2 | . | . | CASSDQANTEAFF | TGCGCCAGCAGTGATCAGGCGAACACTGAAGCTTTCTTT
TRBJ2-5 | TRBV7-2 | . | TRBD1 | CASSSKGQGVETQYF | TGTGCCAGCAGCTCAAAGGGACAGGGTGTTGAGACCCAGTACTTC
TRBJ1-1 | TRBV2 | . | . | CASSVSRDTEAFF | TGTGCCAGCAGTGTATCCAGGGACACTGAAGCTTTCTTT
TRBJ2-5 | TRBV19 | . | . | CASSINNRGLIGETQYF | TGTGCCAGTAGTATAAATAATAGGGGACTTATTGGGGAGACCCAGTACTTC
TRBJ1-2 | TRBV29-1 | . | . | CSGGVKRGGYTF | TGCAGCGGGGGAGTCAAGCGTGGAGGCTACACCTTC
TRBJ1-2 | TRBV4-2 | . | . | CASSQERRGPGLYGYTF | TGTGCCAGCAGCCAAGAGAGGCGGGGACCTGGCTTATATGGCTACACCTTC
TRBJ2-5 | TRBV9 | . | . | CASSPGTFQETQYF | TGTGCCAGCAGCCCGGGGACTTTCCAAGAGACCCAGTACTTC
TRBJ2-1 | TRBV18 | once | TRBD2 | CASSLGLAGDEQFF | TGTGCCAGCTCACTGGGACTAGCGGGGGATGAGCAGTTCTTC